The clone carrying this TCR beta chain was observed a single time. Its antigen is currently unknown. The sample originates from a study of shared clonotypes between healthy human individuals. Findings and caveats of the study: A few donors shared 4.5% to 6.5% of their naive CD4 clonotypes.

V lost 0 bases to trimming and J lost 2 bases, with 7 bases between them. The V gene's germline CDR1 is GTSNPN and CDR2 SVGIG (reference sequence). This CDR3 is built from 13 residues. Naive CD8 cells comprised CD45RO-negative, CCR7-positively selected cells, excluding terminally differentiated effector memory CD45RA+ cells. Genomic DNA from each subset was divided evenly over several immunoSEQ plates. This table comes from immunoSEQ multiplex PCR, and its TCRdb copy is limited to in-frame clones, with some not included. The sample consists of hundreds of thousands of clones, about 96% of them appearing once.

This chain connects TRBV30 to TRBJ1-2; D is undetermined. The source of this sequence is a woman aged 25 to 39 in good health. The source material was naive CD8+ T cells sorted from blood. CDR3 protein: CAWSVTGNYGYTF. The CDR3 DNA sequence: TGTGCCTGGAGTGTAACCGGGAACTATGGCTACACCTTC.